The source of this TCR beta chain is a study of blood T cell repertoires in COVID-19. CDR1 is SGDLS and CDR2 is YYNGEE in the germline V gene. The trim removed 0 bases at V and 5 bases at J, leaving 7 bases unmatched. The CDR3 has 16 residues. TCRdb's table, derived via immunoSEQ multiplex PCR, lists solely in-frame clones and lacks some. The data show some 250,000 clones, 70% to 90% seen once. V and J are TRBV9 and TRBJ1-1; 10 bases agree with TRBD1. The specimen was peripheral blood. The TCR comes from a man aged 55 to 69 with acute or convalescent COVID-19. The CDR3 DNA reads TGTGCCAGCAGCGTAGGCGCGGGACAGGGGAAAACTGAAGCTTTCTTT. It encodes CASSVGAGQGKTEAFF.